This T cell receptor beta chain was profiled in a study of blood T cell repertoires in COVID-19. Across the study: Nucleic acid was either cDNA or gDNA, and it came from T cells, B-cell-depleted T cells, or PBMCs.

This clone was seen once. Authors' data handling: Reference gene primer amplification gave nucleated cell count estimates. Clones were read by immunoSEQ multiplex PCR, and TCRdb kept only the in-frame ones, dropping some. V and J calls plus clone size are reproduced from that table; the DNA served to infer D and trimming. The data show around 200,000 clones, more than 80% seen once. The CDR3 is made up of 14 amino acids. The germline CDR1 and CDR2 sequences are MNHEY and SVGEGT. With 3 bases removed from V and 5 bases from J, the gap between germline ends came to 14 bases. This TCR came from a human donor in a cohort sampled during active COVID-19. Specimen: peripheral blood. This chain connects TRBV6-2 or TRBV6-3 to TRBJ2-7; D possibly corresponds to TRBD1 (5 bases). The CDR3 spells CASSYARDDHEQYF. The CDR3 DNA reads TGTGCCAGCAGTTATGCCAGGGATGATCACGAGCAGTACTTC.